This T cell receptor beta chain is drawn from a study of T cells in Graves' hyperthyroidism and ophthalmopathy. Uncontrolled infection, other autoimmune disease, pregnancy and lactation each barred patients from inclusion. Diagnosis relied on clinical symptoms, serum thyroxine and TRAb, thyroid ultrasound and orbital computed tomography. Broader study findings: Most thyroid clonotypes expanded above 0.001 were also detected in blood.

CDR3 length equals 15 residues. CDR1 MNHEY and CDR2 SVGEGT come from the germline V gene. V was cut by 0 bases and J by 11 bases, with 17 bases left in between. This clonotype was counted many times. Its specificity is not known. TCR beta CDR3 regions were amplified from RNA. Carried out on the TCR CDR3, a first-round RT-PCR used the HTBI primer set. TCRdb ran MiXCR on the multiplex PCR reads and lists one entry per CDR3 protein. The sample consists of roughly 510,000 distinct CDR3 sequences, 20% to 25% of them appearing once. This chain joins TRBV6-2 or TRBV6-3 and TRBJ1-5; D might be TRBD1 (5 bases). What was sequenced was blood. The source of this sequence is a young man with Graves' hyperthyroidism. The CDR3 DNA follows: TGTGCCAGCAGTTACTCCGGCCAGGGAAAACCGGCCCAGCATTTT. It codes for CASSYSGQGKPAQHF.